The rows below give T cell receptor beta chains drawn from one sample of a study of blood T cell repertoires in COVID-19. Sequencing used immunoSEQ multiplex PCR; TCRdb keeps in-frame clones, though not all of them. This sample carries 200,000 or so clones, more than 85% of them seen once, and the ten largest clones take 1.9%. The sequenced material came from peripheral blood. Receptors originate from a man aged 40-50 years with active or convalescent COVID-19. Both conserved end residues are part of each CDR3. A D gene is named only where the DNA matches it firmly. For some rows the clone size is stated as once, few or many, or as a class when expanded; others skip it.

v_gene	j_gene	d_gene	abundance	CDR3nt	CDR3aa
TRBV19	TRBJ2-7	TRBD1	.	TGTGCCAGTAGTAATGGACAGGCCTCTTCCTACGAGCAGTACTTC	CASSNGQASSYEQYF
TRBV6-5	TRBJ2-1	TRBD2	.	TGTGCCAGCAGGGCGGGAGGGGACAATGAGCAGTTCTTC	CASRAGGDNEQFF
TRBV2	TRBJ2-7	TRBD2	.	TGTGCCAGCAGTGAGGGGACTAGCTACGAGCAGTACTTC	CASSEGTSYEQYF
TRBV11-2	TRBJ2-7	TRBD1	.	TGTGCCAGCAGCTTAGATGGGACAGGGACCTACGAGCAGTACTTC	CASSLDGTGTYEQYF
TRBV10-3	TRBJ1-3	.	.	TGTGCCATCAAGAGCTCTGGAAACACCATATATTTT	CAIKSSGNTIYF
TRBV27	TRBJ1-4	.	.	TGTGCCAGCAGCCGCCTCGGGGGTGCTGAAAAACTGTTTTTT	CASSRLGGAEKLFF
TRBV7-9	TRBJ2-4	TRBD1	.	TGTGCCAGCAGCTTTCCAGGGGGCGCTGGTCCGGACATTCAGTACTTC	CASSFPGGAGPDIQYF
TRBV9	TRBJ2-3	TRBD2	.	TGTGCCAGCAGCGTGCGGGAGGGAGATACGCAGTATTTT	CASSVREGDTQYF
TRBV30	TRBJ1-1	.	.	TGTGCCTGGACCTATGGGTGGGACTGGAACACTGAAGCTTTCTTT	CAWTYGWDWNTEAFF
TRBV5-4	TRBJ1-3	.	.	TGTGCCAGCAGCTTGTACGTTTCTGGGACTGGTGGAAACACCATATATTTT	CASSLYVSGTGGNTIYF
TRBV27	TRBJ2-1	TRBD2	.	TGTGCCAGCAGTTTTACCGGGACTACCCAGAACAATGAGCAGTTCTTC	CASSFTGTTQNNEQFF
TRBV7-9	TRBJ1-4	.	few	TGTGCCAGCGAGTCCACTTCATTGGGGGCCGAGAATGAAAAACTGTTTTTT	CASESTSLGAENEKLFF
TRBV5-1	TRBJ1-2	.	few	TGCGCCAGCAGCTTGGGTGAGCAAATAGGCTACACCTTC	CASSLGEQIGYTF
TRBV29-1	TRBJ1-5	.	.	TGCAGCGTTTACAGCCTATCTGCCCAGCATTTT	CSVYSLSAQHF
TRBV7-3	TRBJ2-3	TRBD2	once	TGTGCCAGCAGCTTGAAAGGCCCAACCGGGACTAGCGGGAGGGCCACAGATACGCAGTATTTT	CASSLKGPTGTSGRATDTQYF
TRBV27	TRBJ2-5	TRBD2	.	TGTGCCAGCAGTTTATCAGGGGCTAGCGGGAGGGCGGACCAAGAGACCCAGTACTTC	CASSLSGASGRADQETQYF
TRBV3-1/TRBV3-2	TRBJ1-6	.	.	TGTGCCAGCAGCCAAGAGAGATATAATTCACCCCTCCACTTT	CASSQERYNSPLHF
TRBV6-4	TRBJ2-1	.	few	TGTGCCAGCAGTGACTCGAGCCACAATGAGCAGTTCTTC	CASSDSSHNEQFF
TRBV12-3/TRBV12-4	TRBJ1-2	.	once	TGTGCCAGCAGCCGACAGCACTATGGCTACACCTTC	CASSRQHYGYTF
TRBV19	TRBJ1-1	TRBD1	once	TGTGCCAGTAGTAGACAGGGAGCGAACACTGAAGCTTTCTTT	CASSRQGANTEAFF
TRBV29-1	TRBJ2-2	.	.	TGCAGCGTTGATTCGCGGGAGAACACCGGGGAGCTGTTTTTT	CSVDSRENTGELFF
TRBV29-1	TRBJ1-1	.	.	TGCAGCGTTGAAAGCCGGGAACCTGAAGCTTTCTTT	CSVESREPEAFF
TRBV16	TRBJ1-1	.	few	TGTGCCAGCAGCCAACAGGGGACCTCCGAAGCTTTCTTT	CASSQQGTSEAFF
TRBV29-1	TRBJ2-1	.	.	TGCAGCCCATACAGGAACAATGAGCAGTTCTTC	CSPYRNNEQFF
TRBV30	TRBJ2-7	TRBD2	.	TGTGCCTGGGAGGGACTAGCGAACTCCTACGAGCAGTACTTC	CAWEGLANSYEQYF
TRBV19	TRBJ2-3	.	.	TGTGCCAGTACAGTAGGACTCTTCACAGATACGCAGTATTTT	CASTVGLFTDTQYF
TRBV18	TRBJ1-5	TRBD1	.	TGTGCCAGCTCACCGGACAGGGTAAATCAGCCCCAGCATTTT	CASSPDRVNQPQHF
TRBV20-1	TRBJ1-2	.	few	TGCAGTGGACAGCCGATCTATGGCTACACCTTC	CSGQPIYGYTF
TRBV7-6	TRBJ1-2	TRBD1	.	TGTGCCAGCAGCTTAGGGACAGGGGAGTATAACTATGGCTACACCTTC	CASSLGTGEYNYGYTF
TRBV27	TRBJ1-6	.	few	TGTGCCAGCAGTTTTGGCAGGGCGGATTCACCCCTCCACTTT	CASSFGRADSPLHF
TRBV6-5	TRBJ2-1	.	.	TGTGCCAGCAGTTTCGACAGGCGCACCTACAATGAGCAGTTCTTC	CASSFDRRTYNEQFF
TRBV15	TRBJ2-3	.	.	TGTGCCACCAGCAGAGGGGCCCAGAGCACAGATACGCAGTATTTT	CATSRGAQSTDTQYF
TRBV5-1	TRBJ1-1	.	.	TGCGCCAGCAGCTTGGAAATAGTAGCGAACACTGAAGCTTTCTTT	CASSLEIVANTEAFF
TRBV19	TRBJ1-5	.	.	TGTGCCAGTAGTATAAAAAGGGACACCGGTCAGCCCCAGCATTTT	CASSIKRDTGQPQHF
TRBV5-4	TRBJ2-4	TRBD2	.	TGTGCCAGCAGCTTCAACGGCGGGGGAAACATTCAGTACTTC	CASSFNGGGNIQYF
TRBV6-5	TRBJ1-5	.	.	TGTGCCAGCAGTTGGCAGTTTGATCAGCCCCAGCATTTT	CASSWQFDQPQHF
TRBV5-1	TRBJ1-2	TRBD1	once	TGCGCCAGCAGCTTGGTTGGACAGGGAGCATCCTATGGCTACACCTTC	CASSLVGQGASYGYTF
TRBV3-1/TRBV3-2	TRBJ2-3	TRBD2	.	TGTGCCAGCAGCCCCTCGGGGGGGACAGATACGCAGTATTTT	CASSPSGGTDTQYF
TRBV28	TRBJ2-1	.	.	TGTGCCAGCAGCCCGGCGGCCCCGGGAGAAGCCTACAATGAGCAGTTCTTC	CASSPAAPGEAYNEQFF
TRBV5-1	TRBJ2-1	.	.	TGCGCCAGCAGCTTGGCGTTTAGCGGTTCCTACAATGAGCAGTTCTTC	CASSLAFSGSYNEQFF
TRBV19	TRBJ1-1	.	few	TGTGCCAGTTCTACAGTAAACACTGAAGCTTTCTTT	CASSTVNTEAFF
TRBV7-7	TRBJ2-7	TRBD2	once	TGTGCTAGCAGCCCTGCTGGAGCGGGGAGACACTACGAGCAGTACTTC	CASSPAGAGRHYEQYF